This is a list of T cell receptor beta chains from one sample in a study of T cell repertoires in cytomegalovirus infection. A single record per CDR3 protein comes from TCRdb applying MiXCR to the reads. Among 310,000 or so distinct CDR3 sequences listed, 25% were seen once. Sequenced material: PBMCs. The receptors stem from a human donor in good health (CMV status not recorded). Some clones in this sample may be carry-over from other donors' samples. The CDR3 runs from the conserved cysteine through the conserved F or W. The order of the fields is V gene, J gene, D gene, clone size, CDR3 protein, CDR3 DNA. D genes are given only for firm matches. Clone size appears in some rows only: once, few, many, or a class for an expanded clone.

V: TRBV9; J: TRBJ2-3; D: TRBD2; size: few; CDR3: CASSPGLAGLITDTQYF; DNA: TGTGCCAGCAGCCCGGGACTAGCGGGGCTAATTACAGATACGCAGTATTTT
V: TRBV18; J: TRBJ2-7; D: NA; size: NA; CDR3: CASSRNDGGEQYF; DNA: TGTGCCAGCTCACGGAACGACGGGGGCGAGCAGTACTTC
V: TRBV10-1; J: TRBJ2-3; D: NA; size: NA; CDR3: CASSESGGFTQYF; DNA: TGCGCCAGCAGTGAGTCGGGCGGATTTACGCAGTATTTT
V: TRBV6-1; J: TRBJ1-2; D: TRBD1; size: many; CDR3: CASSFYRDRGFQGSGYTF; DNA: TGTGCCAGCAGTTTTTACCGGGACAGGGGCTTCCAAGGGAGCGGCTACACCTTC
V: TRBV28; J: TRBJ2-6; D: NA; size: few; CDR3: CASSSGEGLNGANVLTF; DNA: TGTGCCAGCAGCTCCGGAGAGGGGCTTAATGGGGCCAACGTCCTGACTTTC
V: TRBV6-1; J: TRBJ2-7; D: NA; size: few; CDR3: CASTGRAIPYEQYF; DNA: TGTGCCAGCACGGGGCGGGCCATTCCCTACGAGCAGTACTTC
V: TRBV7-3; J: TRBJ2-1; D: TRBD1; size: many; CDR3: CASSDGTGYNEQFF; DNA: TGTGCCAGCAGCGACGGGACAGGATACAATGAGCAGTTCTTC
V: TRBV24-1; J: TRBJ2-7; D: NA; size: NA; CDR3: CATSDRNYEQYF; DNA: TGTGCCACCAGTGATCGGAACTACGAGCAGTACTTC
V: TRBV7-2; J: TRBJ2-5; D: TRBD2; size: NA; CDR3: CASTLAGAKETQYF; DNA: TGTGCCAGCACCCTAGCGGGAGCTAAAGAGACCCAGTACTTC
V: TRBV28; J: TRBJ2-7; D: NA; size: many; CDR3: CASNLGTYEQYF; DNA: TGTGCCAGCAATCTCGGGACCTACGAGCAGTACTTC
V: TRBV10-2; J: TRBJ2-1; D: NA; size: few; CDR3: CASSEFGGTGNEQFF; DNA: TGCGCCAGCAGTGAGTTTGGCGGGACGGGGAATGAGCAGTTCTTC
V: TRBV28; J: TRBJ1-5; D: NA; size: NA; CDR3: CASLGGGLQPQHF; DNA: TGTGCCAGTTTGGGGGGGGGCCTTCAGCCCCAGCATTTT
V: TRBV5-1; J: TRBJ2-7; D: NA; size: NA; CDR3: CASSLGTANYEQYF; DNA: TGCGCCAGCAGCTTGGGGACTGCGAACTACGAGCAGTACTTC
V: TRBV7-9; J: TRBJ2-5; D: NA; size: NA; CDR3: CASSLAMLQETQYF; DNA: TGTGCCAGCAGCTTAGCAATGCTGCAAGAGACCCAGTACTTC
V: TRBV5-6; J: TRBJ2-1; D: NA; size: few; CDR3: CASSLVGRNEQFF; DNA: TGTGCCAGCAGCTTGGTGGGGCGCAATGAGCAGTTCTTC
V: TRBV20-1; J: TRBJ1-5; D: NA; size: NA; CDR3: CSASPDSNQPQHF; DNA: TGCAGTGCCAGTCCGGATAGCAATCAGCCCCAGCATTTT
V: TRBV12-3/TRBV12-4; J: TRBJ2-4; D: NA; size: few; CDR3: CASSPQSRIAKNIQYF; DNA: TGTGCCAGCAGCCCCCAAAGTCGAATAGCCAAAAACATTCAGTACTTC
V: TRBV19; J: TRBJ1-1; D: NA; size: NA; CDR3: CASSLLRGINTEAFF; DNA: TGTGCCAGTAGTTTACTCAGGGGTATCAACACTGAAGCTTTCTTT
V: TRBV7-2; J: TRBJ2-7; D: TRBD2; size: many; CDR3: CASSRTSSNYEQYF; DNA: TGTGCCAGCAGCCGGACTAGCTCCAACTACGAGCAGTACTTC
V: TRBV20-1; J: TRBJ2-7; D: TRBD2; size: NA; CDR3: CSALLWRGDAEQYF; DNA: TGCAGTGCTCTACTCTGGCGGGGGGACGCCGAGCAGTACTTC
V: TRBV7-9; J: TRBJ1-3; D: NA; size: few; CDR3: CASTDISGPSGNTIYF; DNA: TGTGCCAGCACCGACATTAGCGGTCCCTCTGGAAACACCATATATTTT
V: TRBV7-8; J: TRBJ1-5; D: NA; size: many; CDR3: CASSLGREANQPQHF; DNA: TGTGCCAGCAGTCTTGGCAGGGAGGCCAATCAGCCCCAGCATTTT
V: TRBV29-1; J: TRBJ2-1; D: NA; size: NA; CDR3: CSVEPSVGQLDEQFF; DNA: TGCAGCGTTGAGCCGTCGGTGGGTCAACTCGATGAGCAGTTCTTC
V: TRBV29-1; J: TRBJ2-2; D: TRBD2; size: few; CDR3: CSVRGLAGGSGTGELFF; DNA: TGCAGCGTGAGGGGACTAGCGGGGGGATCGGGCACCGGGGAGCTGTTTTTT
V: TRBV7-2; J: TRBJ2-7; D: NA; size: NA; CDR3: CASSPGGSTVVF; DNA: TGTGCCAGCAGCCCAGGGGGGTCTACTGTAGTCTTC
V: TRBV19; J: TRBJ1-1; D: NA; size: NA; CDR3: CASSIMGRLNTEAFF; DNA: TGTGCCAGTAGTATTATGGGACGGCTGAACACTGAAGCTTTCTTT
V: TRBV15; J: TRBJ2-3; D: TRBD1; size: NA; CDR3: CATSRPDRRTDTQYF; DNA: TGTGCCACCAGCAGACCGGACAGGCGCACAGATACGCAGTATTTT
V: TRBV29-1; J: TRBJ2-7; D: NA; size: NA; CDR3: CSVGGTGEQYF; DNA: TGCAGCGTTGGAGGGACGGGCGAGCAGTACTTC
V: TRBV10-3; J: TRBJ2-1; D: NA; size: NA; CDR3: CAIRGSGNDEQFF; DNA: TGTGCCATCAGGGGATCAGGGAATGATGAGCAGTTCTTC
V: TRBV28; J: TRBJ1-2; D: NA; size: NA; CDR3: CATENYGYTF; DNA: TGTGCCACCGAGAACTATGGCTACACCTTC
V: TRBV2; J: TRBJ2-1; D: TRBD2; size: few; CDR3: CATLPLGLAHEQFF; DNA: TGTGCCACCCTCCCCCTTGGACTAGCCCATGAGCAGTTCTTC
V: TRBV6-2/TRBV6-3; J: TRBJ1-4; D: NA; size: few; CDR3: CASSKRPVATNEKLFF; DNA: TGTGCCAGCAGTAAAAGACCTGTTGCAACTAATGAAAAACTGTTTTTT
V: TRBV6-2/TRBV6-3; J: TRBJ2-2; D: NA; size: few; CDR3: CASSYSMGDGANTGELFF; DNA: TGTGCCAGCAGTTACTCGATGGGGGACGGGGCGAACACCGGGGAGCTGTTTTTT
V: TRBV11-2; J: TRBJ2-3; D: NA; size: many; CDR3: CASSQTRSTDTQYF; DNA: TGTGCCAGCAGCCAGACTCGGAGCACAGATACGCAGTATTTT
V: TRBV7-9; J: TRBJ1-1; D: NA; size: many; CDR3: CASSSMRNTEAFF; DNA: TGTGCCAGCAGCTCGATGAGAAACACTGAAGCTTTCTTT
V: TRBV9; J: TRBJ2-1; D: NA; size: NA; CDR3: CASSVEGSAYNEQFF; DNA: TGTGCCAGCAGCGTAGAGGGAAGTGCGTACAATGAGCAGTTCTTC
V: TRBV6-2/TRBV6-3; J: TRBJ1-5; D: NA; size: NA; CDR3: CASSYLGNQPQHF; DNA: TGTGCCAGCAGTTACTTGGGCAATCAGCCCCAGCATTTT
V: TRBV7-2; J: TRBJ2-4; D: TRBD2; size: NA; CDR3: CASSIHTRGTSGLLAKNIQYF; DNA: TGTGCCAGCAGCATTCATACGCGTGGGACTAGCGGGTTACTAGCCAAAAACATTCAGTACTTC
V: TRBV7-6; J: TRBJ2-1; D: TRBD1; size: few; CDR3: CASSPRQGAYNEQFF; DNA: TGTGCCAGCAGCCCTCGACAGGGAGCCTACAATGAGCAGTTCTTC
V: TRBV7-9; J: TRBJ2-7; D: NA; size: NA; CDR3: CASSLQLDYEQYF; DNA: TGTGCCAGCAGCCTTCAACTAGACTACGAGCAGTACTTC
V: TRBV19; J: TRBJ2-3; D: TRBD2; size: few; CDR3: CASTSGSGRLTDTQYF; DNA: TGTGCCAGTACTAGTGGAAGCGGGAGGCTCACAGATACGCAGTATTTT
V: TRBV7-2; J: TRBJ2-6; D: NA; size: NA; CDR3: CASSLSRGQFVGANVLTF; DNA: TGTGCCAGCAGCTTATCCAGGGGCCAGTTTGTTGGGGCCAACGTCCTGACTTTC
V: TRBV7-8; J: TRBJ2-5; D: NA; size: many; CDR3: CASSTHGRQETQYF; DNA: TGTGCCAGCAGTACTCACGGGAGACAAGAGACCCAGTACTTC
V: TRBV7-2; J: TRBJ2-5; D: NA; size: many; CDR3: CATRLRLAVTGGPLYQETQYF; DNA: TGTGCCACCCGCCTTAGACTAGCAGTCACCGGGGGCCCTTTGTACCAAGAGACCCAGTACTTC
V: TRBV12-3/TRBV12-4; J: TRBJ1-1; D: NA; size: few; CDR3: CASSPSRANTEAFF; DNA: TGTGCCAGCAGTCCTAGTAGGGCGAACACTGAAGCTTTCTTT
V: TRBV6-2/TRBV6-3; J: TRBJ2-3; D: TRBD1; size: NA; CDR3: CASRGQGAGTDTQYF; DNA: TGTGCCAGCCGCGGGCAGGGGGCTGGCACAGATACGCAGTATTTT
V: TRBV11-2; J: TRBJ2-1; D: TRBD1; size: few; CDR3: CASSPGQGAGEQFF; DNA: TGTGCCAGCAGCCCCGGACAGGGGGCCGGTGAGCAGTTCTTC
V: TRBV12-3/TRBV12-4; J: TRBJ1-1; D: TRBD1; size: NA; CDR3: CASSQGGFTEAFF; DNA: TGTGCCAGCAGCCAAGGGGGCTTCACTGAAGCTTTCTTT
V: TRBV28; J: TRBJ2-3; D: NA; size: few; CDR3: CASITVRGGGRRDTQYF; DNA: TGTGCCAGCATAACTGTTCGTGGAGGGGGCAGGCGGGATACGCAGTATTTT
V: TRBV7-2; J: TRBJ1-1; D: NA; size: NA; CDR3: CASSADEGYSEVF; DNA: TGTGCCAGCAGCGCCGATGAAGGGTACTCAGAGGTCTTT
V: TRBV7-9; J: TRBJ2-1; D: TRBD2; size: many; CDR3: CASSLWGGDNEQFF; DNA: TGTGCCAGCAGCTTGTGGGGGGGGGACAATGAGCAGTTCTTC
V: TRBV20-1; J: TRBJ1-1; D: NA; size: NA; CDR3: CSASAAGYGNTEAFF; DNA: TGCAGTGCTAGTGCGGCAGGGTACGGGAACACTGAAGCTTTCTTT
V: TRBV7-3; J: TRBJ2-1; D: NA; size: few; CDR3: CASSSFEYNEQFF; DNA: TGTGCCAGCAGTTCATTTGAGTACAATGAGCAGTTCTTC
V: TRBV4-3; J: TRBJ2-1; D: NA; size: once; CDR3: CASSQDPIVGNEQFF; DNA: TGCGCCAGCAGCCAAGACCCCATCGTCGGCAATGAGCAGTTCTTC
V: TRBV19; J: TRBJ2-2; D: NA; size: few; CDR3: CASNGQGKAGELFF; DNA: TGTGCCAGTAACGGGCAGGGGAAAGCCGGGGAGCTGTTTTTT